This TCR beta chain was sequenced for a study of breast tumors, draining lymph nodes, adjacent tissues. V gave up 1 base and J gave up 0 bases, with 4 bases separating them. This CDR3 has 14 residues. Germline CDR1 and CDR2: SEHNR and FQNEAQ (reference sequence). Study-wide results and caveats: Data only fit, rather than demonstrated, lymph node origin of most tumor T cells. Most tumor T cells seemingly derive from lymph node, then expand in tumor. Compared with basal-like, luminal-like tumors shared significantly more repertoire with nontumor tissue. Compared with lymph nodes, tumors were less diverse; compared with nontumor tissue, more.

This clonotype appeared a single time. What it recognizes is unknown. TCRdb reprocessed the multiplex PCR reads with MiXCR, giving one entry per CDR3 protein. The profile shows roughly 11,000 distinct CDR3 sequences, approximately 55% of them singletons. The sequence was obtained from a female donor with breast cancer. Some clones in this sample may be carry-over from other donors' samples. Sequences were obtained from breast tumor tissue. This chain links TRBV7-9 with TRBJ1-3; the D is unclear. The DNA for the CDR3 is TGTGCCAGCAGCTTAGGACGCTCTGGAAACACCATATATTTT. Translation: CASSLGRSGNTIYF.